Below, one TCR beta chain is given with its context. Its specificity is not known. Different DNA sequences within this sample yield the same CDR3. This entry comes from a study of cytomegalovirus exposure and HLA in healthy donors. Study findings and constraints: An apparent linkage of common viral pathogens to several of the most significant clusters emerged in a later analysis.

Trimming cost V 3 bases and J 3 bases; bases outside gene matches: 12. CDR3 length: 18 residues. The germline V gene encodes CDR1 SGHRS and CDR2 YFSETQ. The PCR employed 60 Vbeta primers together with 13 Jbeta primers. Per the original methods: In a later analysis, the count reached 80 million or so unique TCR beta chains, with 10 million to 14 million shared. TCRdb keeps only in-frame clones here, not all; method: immunoSEQ multiplex PCR. V, J and clone size derive from that table, while D and trimming were established from the DNA sequence. The table includes approximately 270,000 clones, approximately 80% detected once.

The J gene is TRBJ2-2, the V gene TRBV5-1; TRBD1 aligns across 9 bases. The sequence derives from a girl aged 2-10 years in good health and CMV-seronegative. The sample comprised PBMCs. CDR3 residues: CASSWGQGDSVDTGELFF. The CDR3 region has the DNA TGCGCCAGCAGCTGGGGACAGGGTGATTCTGTCGACACCGGGGAGCTGTTTTTT. The full variable domain, in which reference TRBV5-1 and TRBJ2-2 provide the parts outside the CDR3, is KAGVTQTPRYLIKTRGQQVTLSCSPISGHRSVSWYQQTPGQGLQFLFEYFSETQRNKGNFPGRFSGRQFSNSRSEMNVSTLELGDSALYLCASSWGQGDSVDTGELFFGEGSRLTVL.